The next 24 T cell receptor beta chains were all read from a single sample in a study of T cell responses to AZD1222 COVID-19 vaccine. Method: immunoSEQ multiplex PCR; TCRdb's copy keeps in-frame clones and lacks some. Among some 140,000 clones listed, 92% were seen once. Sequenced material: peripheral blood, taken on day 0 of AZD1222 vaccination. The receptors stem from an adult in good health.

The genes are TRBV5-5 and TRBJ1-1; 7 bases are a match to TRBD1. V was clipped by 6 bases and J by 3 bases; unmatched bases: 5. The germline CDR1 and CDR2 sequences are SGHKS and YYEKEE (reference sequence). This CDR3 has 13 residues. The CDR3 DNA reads TGTGCCAGCAACAGGGGCGAGGACACTGAAGCTTTCTTT. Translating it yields CASNRGEDTEAFF.

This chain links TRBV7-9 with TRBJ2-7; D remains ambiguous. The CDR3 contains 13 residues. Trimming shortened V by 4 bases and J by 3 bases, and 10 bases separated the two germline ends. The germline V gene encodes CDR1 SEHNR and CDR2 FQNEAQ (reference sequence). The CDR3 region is CASSSLGSYEQYF. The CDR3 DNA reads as TGTGCCAGCAGCTCTTTAGGAAGCTACGAGCAGTACTTC.

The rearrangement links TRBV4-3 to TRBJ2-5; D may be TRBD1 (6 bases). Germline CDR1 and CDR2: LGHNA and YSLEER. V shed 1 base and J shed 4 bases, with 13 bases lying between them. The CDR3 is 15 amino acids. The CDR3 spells CASSQGQVSGETQYF. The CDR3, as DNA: TGCGCCAGCAGCCAAGGACAGGTCTCCGGAGAGACCCAGTACTTC.

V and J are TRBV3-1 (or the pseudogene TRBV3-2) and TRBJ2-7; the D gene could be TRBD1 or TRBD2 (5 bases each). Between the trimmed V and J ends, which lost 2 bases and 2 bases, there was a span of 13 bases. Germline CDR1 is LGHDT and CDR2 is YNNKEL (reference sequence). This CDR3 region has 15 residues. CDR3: CASSQSMGVPYEQYF. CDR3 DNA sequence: TGTGCCAGCAGCCAATCAATGGGGGTCCCCTACGAGCAGTACTTC.

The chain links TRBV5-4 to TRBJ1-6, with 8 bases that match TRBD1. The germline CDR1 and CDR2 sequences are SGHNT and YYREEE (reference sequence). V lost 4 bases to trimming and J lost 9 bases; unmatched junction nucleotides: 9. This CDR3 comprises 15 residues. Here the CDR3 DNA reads TGTGCCAGCAGCCTCCAGACAGGGGTTGGTTCACCCCTCCACTTT. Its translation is CASSLQTGVGSPLHF. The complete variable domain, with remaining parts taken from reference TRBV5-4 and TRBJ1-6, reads ETGVTQSPTHLIKTRGQQVTLRCSSQSGHNTVSWYQQALGQGPQFIFQYYREEENGRGNFPPRFSGLQFPNYSSELNVNALELDDSALYLCASSLQTGVGSPLHFGNGTRLTVT.

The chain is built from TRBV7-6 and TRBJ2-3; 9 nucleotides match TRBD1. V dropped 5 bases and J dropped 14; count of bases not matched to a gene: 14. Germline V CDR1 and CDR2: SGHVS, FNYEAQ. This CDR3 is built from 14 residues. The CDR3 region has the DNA TGTGCCAGCAGCCAATCATCCGGGACAGGGAGAGGGTATTTT. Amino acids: CASSQSSGTGRGYF.

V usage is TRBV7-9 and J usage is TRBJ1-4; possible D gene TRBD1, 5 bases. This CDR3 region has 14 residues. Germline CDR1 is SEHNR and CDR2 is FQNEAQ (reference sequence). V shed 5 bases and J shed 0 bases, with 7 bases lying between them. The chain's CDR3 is CASSPGSTNEKLFF. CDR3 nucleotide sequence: TGTGCCAGCAGCCCAGGGTCAACTAATGAAAAACTGTTTTTT.

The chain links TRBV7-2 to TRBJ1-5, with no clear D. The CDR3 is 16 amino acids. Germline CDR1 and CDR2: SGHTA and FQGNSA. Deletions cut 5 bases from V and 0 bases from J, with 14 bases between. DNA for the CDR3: TGTGCCAGCAGCCCCCGGGTCGAAAATAGCAATCAGCCCCAGCATTTT. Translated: CASSPRVENSNQPQHF.

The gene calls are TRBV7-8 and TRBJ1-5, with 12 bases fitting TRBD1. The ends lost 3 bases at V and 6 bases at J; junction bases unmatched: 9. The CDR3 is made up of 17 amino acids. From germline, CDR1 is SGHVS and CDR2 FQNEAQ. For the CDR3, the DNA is TGTGCCAGCAGCTTGAAGACCGGGACAGGGGGCGGTCAGCCCCAGCATTTT. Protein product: CASSLKTGTGGGQPQHF.

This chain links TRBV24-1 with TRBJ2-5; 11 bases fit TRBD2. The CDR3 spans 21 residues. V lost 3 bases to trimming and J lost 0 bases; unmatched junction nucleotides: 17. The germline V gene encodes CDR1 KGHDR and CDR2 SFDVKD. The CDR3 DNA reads TGTGCCACCAGTGATCCCCTCCCGCCCGGGACTAGCGGAGCGTACCAAGAGACCCAGTACTTC. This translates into CATSDPLPPGTSGAYQETQYF.

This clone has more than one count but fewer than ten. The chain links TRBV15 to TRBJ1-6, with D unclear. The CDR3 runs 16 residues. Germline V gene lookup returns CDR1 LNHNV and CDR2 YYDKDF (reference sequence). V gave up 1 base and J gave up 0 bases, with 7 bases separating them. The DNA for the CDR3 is TGTGCCACCAGCAGAGGCGGGGTCTCCTATAATTCACCCCTCCACTTT. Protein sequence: CATSRGGVSYNSPLHF.

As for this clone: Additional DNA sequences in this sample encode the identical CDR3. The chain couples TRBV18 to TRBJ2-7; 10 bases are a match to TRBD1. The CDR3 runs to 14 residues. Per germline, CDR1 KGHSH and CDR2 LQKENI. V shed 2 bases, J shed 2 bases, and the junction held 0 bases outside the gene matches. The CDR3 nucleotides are TGTGCCAGCTCACCAGGGACAGGGGCCTACGAGCAGTACTTC. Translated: CASSPGTGAYEQYF.

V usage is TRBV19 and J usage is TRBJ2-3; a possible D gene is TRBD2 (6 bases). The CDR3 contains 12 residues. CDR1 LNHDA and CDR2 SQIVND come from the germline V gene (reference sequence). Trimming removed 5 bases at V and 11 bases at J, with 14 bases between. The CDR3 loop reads CASSERDSRQYF. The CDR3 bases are TGTGCCAGTAGTGAACGGGACTCCCGGCAGTATTTT.

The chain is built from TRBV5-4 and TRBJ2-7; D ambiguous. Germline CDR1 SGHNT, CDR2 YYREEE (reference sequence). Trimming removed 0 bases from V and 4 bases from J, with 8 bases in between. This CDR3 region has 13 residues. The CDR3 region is CASSLGVGYEQYF. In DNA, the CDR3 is TGTGCCAGCAGCTTGGGTGTCGGGTACGAGCAGTACTTC.

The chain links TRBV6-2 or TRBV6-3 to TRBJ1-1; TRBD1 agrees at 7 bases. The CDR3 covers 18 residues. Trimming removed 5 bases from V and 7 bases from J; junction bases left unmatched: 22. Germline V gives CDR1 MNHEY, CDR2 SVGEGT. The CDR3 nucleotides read TGTGCCAGCAGTCCACACCACTTACTTTCCGACAGGGACGGTGAAGCTTTCTTT. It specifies CASSPHHLLSDRDGEAFF.

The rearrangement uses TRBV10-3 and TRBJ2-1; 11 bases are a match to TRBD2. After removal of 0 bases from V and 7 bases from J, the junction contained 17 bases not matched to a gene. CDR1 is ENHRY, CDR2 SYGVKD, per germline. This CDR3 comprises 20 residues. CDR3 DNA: TGTGCCATCAGTGAGTCTGGACAGGAAGGAGTAGCGGGGGGGCGGAATGAGCAGTTCTTC. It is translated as CAISESGQEGVAGGRNEQFF.

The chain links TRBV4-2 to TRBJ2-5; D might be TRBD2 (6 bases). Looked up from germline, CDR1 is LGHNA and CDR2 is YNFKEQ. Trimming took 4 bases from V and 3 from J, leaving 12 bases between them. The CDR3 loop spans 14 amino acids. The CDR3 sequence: CASSPRLGKETQYF. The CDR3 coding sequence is TGTGCCAGCAGCCCGAGACTAGGAAAAGAGACCCAGTACTTC.

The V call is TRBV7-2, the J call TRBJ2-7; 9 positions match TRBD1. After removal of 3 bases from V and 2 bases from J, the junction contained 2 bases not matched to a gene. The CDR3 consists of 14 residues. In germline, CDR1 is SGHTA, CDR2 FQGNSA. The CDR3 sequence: CASSFNRGPYEQYF. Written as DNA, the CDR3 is TGTGCCAGCAGCTTCAACAGGGGGCCCTACGAGCAGTACTTC.

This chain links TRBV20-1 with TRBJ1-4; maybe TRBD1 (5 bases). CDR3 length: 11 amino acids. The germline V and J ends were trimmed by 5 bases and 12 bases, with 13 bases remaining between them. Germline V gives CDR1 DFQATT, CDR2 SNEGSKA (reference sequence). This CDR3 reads CSARDVRELFF. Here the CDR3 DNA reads TGCAGTGCTCGGGACGTCAGAGAACTGTTTTTT.

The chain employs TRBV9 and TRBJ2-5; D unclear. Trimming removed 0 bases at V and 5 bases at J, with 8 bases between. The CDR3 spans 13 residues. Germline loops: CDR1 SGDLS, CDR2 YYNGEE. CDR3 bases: TGTGCCAGCAGCGTAGAGCTCAGGGAGACCCAGTACTTC. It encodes CASSVELRETQYF.

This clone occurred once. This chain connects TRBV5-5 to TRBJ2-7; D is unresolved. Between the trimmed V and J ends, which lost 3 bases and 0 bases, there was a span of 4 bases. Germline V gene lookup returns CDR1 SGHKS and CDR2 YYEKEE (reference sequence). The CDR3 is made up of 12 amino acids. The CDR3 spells CASSWSSYEQYF. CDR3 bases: TGTGCCAGCAGCTGGAGCTCCTACGAGCAGTACTTC. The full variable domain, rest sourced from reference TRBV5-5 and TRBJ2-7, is DAGVTQSPTHLIKTRGQQVTLRCSPISGHKSVSWYQQVLGQGPQFIFQYYEKEERGRGNFPDRFSARQFPNYSSELNVNALLLGDSALYLCASSWSSYEQYFGPGTRLTVT.

The CDR3 DNA follows: TGTGCCTGGGCCCCTTGGAACACCGGGGAGCTGTTTTTT. It specifies CAWAPWNTGELFF. The gene calls are TRBV30 and TRBJ2-2, with D unresolved. This CDR3 has 13 residues. The ends were cut back, 5 bases at V and 1 base at J, with 8 bases in the middle. The germline V gene encodes CDR1 GTSNPN and CDR2 SVGIG (reference sequence). Full variable domain (missing parts from reference TRBV30 and TRBJ2-2): SQTIHQWPATLVQPVGSPLSLECTVEGTSNPNLYWYRQAAGRGLQLLFYSVGIGQISSEVPQNLSASRPQDRQFILSSKKLLLSDSGFYLCAWAPWNTGELFFGEGSRLTVL.

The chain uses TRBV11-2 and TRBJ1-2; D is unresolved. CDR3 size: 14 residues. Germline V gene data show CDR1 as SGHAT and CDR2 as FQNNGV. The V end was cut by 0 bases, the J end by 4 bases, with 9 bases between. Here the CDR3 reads CASSLERQTYGYTF. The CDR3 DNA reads TGTGCCAGCAGCTTAGAGCGCCAGACCTATGGCTACACCTTC.

As DNA, the CDR3 is TGCGCCAGCAGCTTGGAGCAGGGCTACCACGAGCAGTACTTC. This gives the protein CASSLEQGYHEQYF. This chain joins TRBV5-1 and TRBJ2-7; maybe TRBD1 (5 bases). CDR1 SGHRS and CDR2 YFSETQ come from the germline V gene. V lost 0 bases and J 5 bases, leaving 12 bases between the germline ends. The CDR3 runs 14 residues.